The 5 T cell receptor beta chains below were found in one sample sequenced in a study of blood T cells in healthy people across ages. A second PCR of about 7 to 12 cycles used a sample-barcoded 5' primer and a J-beta primer mix. TCRdb processed the 5' RACE reads anew with MiXCR; each CDR3 protein has one entry. The sample yields more than 650,000 distinct CDR3 sequences, around 25% seen once. These data were also filed under a second study, of T cells of mothers and their children.

Sequencing was performed on blood. These receptors were obtained from a boy aged 10-17 years in good health.

In the case of this clonotype: An end of the junction does not agree with germline; a read error may underlie this. The chain combines TRBV7-2 with TRBJ1-2; D uncertain. The CDR3 extends over 15 amino acids. CDR1 is SGHTA and CDR2 is FQGNSA in the germline V gene. Here the CDR3 DNA reads TGTGCCAGCAGCCTAGCGGACGGACCGTACTATGGCTACACCTTC. Protein product: CASSLADGPYYGYTF.

This clonotype has a handful of counts. The chain recombines TRBV4-1 with TRBJ1-3; maybe TRBD1 (5 bases). The CDR3 totals 18 residues. The V end lost 0 bases, the J end lost 0 bases, and 15 bases lay between the germline ends. Germline CDR1 reads MGHRA; CDR2 reads YSYEKL. CDR3 amino acids: CASSQDRAGSSSGNTIYF. The CDR3 coding sequence is TGCGCCAGCAGCCAAGATCGGGCAGGGTCTAGCTCTGGAAACACCATATATTTT.

This clonotype was seen a handful of times. The chain recombines TRBV29-1 with TRBJ2-5; TRBD2 matches at 9 bases. The CDR3 extends over 13 amino acids. Germline CDR1 reads SQVTM; CDR2 reads ANQGSEA. V was pared by 4 bases and J by 3 bases, with 3 bases of the junction left unmatched. The CDR3 sequence is CSVVLAGKETQYF. The CDR3 region has the DNA TGCAGCGTTGTCCTAGCGGGAAAAGAGACCCAGTACTTC.

This chain connects TRBV5-1 to TRBJ2-5; a possible D gene is TRBD1 (5 bases). CDR1 SGHRS and CDR2 YFSETQ come from the germline V gene. The V end lost 5 bases, the J end lost 0 bases, and 11 bases lay between the germline ends. The CDR3 runs 14 residues. In nucleotides, the CDR3 is TGCGCCAGCAGTTGGGGCGGAGACCAAGAGACCCAGTACTTC. Amino acids: CASSWGGDQETQYF.

The chain links TRBV6-2 or TRBV6-3 to TRBJ2-1; possible D gene TRBD1, 6 bases. Germline loops: CDR1 MNHEY, CDR2 SVGEGT. The V gene lost 5 bases and the J gene lost 7 bases, with 18 bases spanning the gap. This CDR3 spans 15 amino acids. CDR3 in DNA: TGTGCCAGCAGTCCTGACAGGACCCACTGGAATGAGCAGTTCTTC. This sequence encodes CASSPDRTHWNEQFF.